The rows below give T cell receptor beta chains drawn from one sample of a study of T cells in Graves' hyperthyroidism and ophthalmopathy. TCRdb processed the multiplex PCR reads anew with MiXCR; each CDR3 protein has one entry. The sample shows over 700,000 distinct CDR3 sequences, under 45% of them seen only once. Sequenced sample: blood. The source of these receptors is a woman between 40 and 55 years old with Graves' hyperthyroidism. The CDR3 runs from the conserved cysteine through the conserved F or W. D genes are given only for firm matches. Clone size is not always given. Where it is, it says once, few, many or a class for expanded clones.

CDR3 protein	CDR3 DNA	D gene	V gene	J gene	clone size
CAWSASGRGNQPQHF	TGTGCCTGGAGTGCATCCGGACGCGGCAATCAGCCCCAGCATTTT	NA	TRBV29-1	TRBJ1-5	few
CASTTGSWRGYTF	TGTGCCAGCACTACGGGGAGCTGGCGGGGCTACACCTTC	NA	TRBV6-5	TRBJ1-2	many
CASSSGLLTGGEQYF	TGTGCCAGCAGCTCCGGCCTACTCACGGGCGGCGAGCAGTACTTC	NA	TRBV7-2	TRBJ2-7	many
CASSLEDVYGYTF	TGTGCCAGCAGCTTAGAAGACGTTTATGGCTACACCTTC	NA	TRBV7-2	TRBJ1-2	few
CASSVAGTGVTTTNEKLFF	TGCGCCAGCAGTGTGGCAGGGACAGGGGTTACGACAACTAATGAAAAACTGTTTTTT	TRBD1	TRBV10-1	TRBJ1-4	many
CASTGMAGELFF	TGCGCCAGCACAGGGATGGCCGGGGAGCTGTTTTTT	NA	TRBV10-1	TRBJ2-2	NA
CASSAAIVEEKLFF	TGTGCCAGCAGCGCGGCAATCGTCGAGGAAAAACTGTTTTTT	NA	TRBV9	TRBJ1-4	many
CASSFRADQETQYF	TGCGCCAGCAGCTTCCGGGCAGACCAAGAGACCCAGTACTTC	NA	TRBV5-1	TRBJ2-5	few
CASKGFITGELFF	TGTGCCAGCAAGGGCTTCATCACCGGGGAGCTGTTTTTT	NA	TRBV6-5	TRBJ2-2	few
CATSPTSGGLETQYF	TGTGCCACCAGTCCAACTAGCGGGGGGTTGGAGACCCAGTACTTC	TRBD2	TRBV24-1	TRBJ2-5	NA
CASSYQGAPTGELFF	TGTGCCAGCAGCTATCAGGGGGCGCCGACCGGGGAGCTGTTTTTT	TRBD1	TRBV11-2	TRBJ2-2	NA
CASSYDLGNNSPLHF	TGTGCCAGCAGTTACGATTTGGGGAATAATTCACCCCTCCACTTT	NA	TRBV6-5	TRBJ1-6	NA
CASSYPGGAGNTEAFF	TGTGCCAGCAGTTACCCAGGGGGCGCAGGGAACACTGAAGCTTTCTTT	TRBD1	TRBV6-5	TRBJ1-1	NA
CASSLHGGNYPYEQYF	TGTGCCAGCAGCTTACATGGCGGAAATTACCCCTACGAGCAGTACTTC	NA	TRBV7-8	TRBJ2-7	few
CASSYSPTEAFF	TGTGCCAGCAGTTACTCCCCCACTGAAGCTTTCTTT	NA	TRBV6-5	TRBJ1-1	many
CASRDNLDRVGTQYF	TGTGCCAGCAGAGATAACCTTGACAGGGTGGGGACCCAGTACTTC	TRBD1	TRBV12-3/TRBV12-4	TRBJ2-5	NA
CASSYSRPGQGVFEQYF	TGTGCCAGCAGTTACTCTAGACCGGGACAGGGGGTCTTCGAGCAGTACTTC	TRBD1	TRBV2	TRBJ2-7	NA
CASSPQDGQGFNSPLHF	TGCGCCAGCAGTCCTCAGGACGGACAGGGCTTTAATTCACCCCTCCACTTT	TRBD1	TRBV4-3	TRBJ1-6	NA
CASPSGPQATNYGYTF	TGTGCCAGCCCCTCGGGCCCCCAGGCCACTAACTATGGCTACACCTTC	NA	TRBV19	TRBJ1-2	many
CASSSINTEAFF	TGTGCCAGCAGCTCCATAAACACTGAAGCTTTCTTT	NA	TRBV13	TRBJ1-1	many
CASSKTGAGNTEAFF	TGTGCCAGCAGCAAGACAGGGGCGGGGAACACTGAAGCTTTCTTT	TRBD1	TRBV6-1	TRBJ1-1	NA
CASSPSAGTENTEAFF	TGTGCCAGCAGCCCGTCAGCCGGGACAGAGAACACTGAAGCTTTCTTT	TRBD1	TRBV9	TRBJ1-1	NA
CASSHSGGLGTEAFF	TGTGCCAGCAGTCATTCCGGAGGGTTGGGCACTGAAGCTTTCTTT	NA	TRBV7-9	TRBJ1-1	few
CASSKPGFSSYEQYF	TGTGCCAGCAGTAAACCGGGGTTCTCCTCCTACGAGCAGTACTTC	NA	TRBV7-2	TRBJ2-7	few
CASRSGSGESETQYF	TGTGCCAGCAGATCGGGCAGCGGGGAGTCCGAGACCCAGTACTTC	TRBD2	TRBV7-9	TRBJ2-5	NA
CAIRPRQGGDSPLHF	TGTGCCATCAGACCCCGACAGGGAGGTGATTCACCCCTCCACTTT	TRBD1	TRBV10-3	TRBJ1-6	many
CASSPWTGASGNTIYF	TGCGCCAGCAGCCCCTGGACAGGGGCTTCAGGAAACACCATATATTTT	TRBD1	TRBV5-1	TRBJ1-3	few
CSATAQETQYF	TGCAGTGCGACGGCACAAGAGACCCAGTACTTC	NA	TRBV20-1	TRBJ2-5	many
CASSESLADLNTEAFF	TGCGCCAGCAGTGAGTCGTTAGCAGATTTGAACACTGAAGCTTTCTTT	NA	TRBV10-1	TRBJ1-1	many
CAIRDPGGFYEQYF	TGTGCCATCAGGGACCCAGGGGGGTTCTACGAGCAGTACTTC	NA	TRBV10-3	TRBJ2-7	few
CASSLDTGAGTQETQYF	TGTGCCAGCAGCTTAGACACAGGGGCCGGAACCCAAGAGACCCAGTACTTC	TRBD1	TRBV7-9	TRBJ2-5	NA
CASSFTPGHQETQYF	TGTGCCAGCAGCTTTACCCCCGGGCATCAAGAGACCCAGTACTTC	NA	TRBV5-8	TRBJ2-5	NA
CASSYSRRSPTYEQYF	TGTGCCAGCAGTTACTCGCGGCGGTCCCCGACGTACGAGCAGTACTTC	NA	TRBV24-1	TRBJ2-7	few
CASSYSASGRQTQYF	TGTGCCAGCAGTTACTCGGCTAGCGGGAGGCAGACCCAGTACTTC	TRBD2	TRBV6-5	TRBJ2-5	NA
CASSSTTGPGAQHF	TGTGCCAGCAGTAGCACGACAGGGCCAGGGGCCCAGCATTTT	TRBD1	TRBV12-3/TRBV12-4	TRBJ1-5	few
CSVGGQVAGELFF	TGCAGCGTCGGCGGGCAAGTGGCCGGGGAGCTGTTTTTT	NA	TRBV29-1	TRBJ2-2	NA
CASSFTDQPQHF	TGTGCCAGCAGTTTCACGGACCAGCCCCAGCATTTT	NA	TRBV12-3/TRBV12-4	TRBJ1-5	many
CSARDQLIINYGYTF	TGCAGTGCTAGAGATCAACTGATTATTAACTATGGCTACACCTTC	NA	TRBV20-1	TRBJ1-2	NA
CASTNRLAKLGGYTF	TGTGCCAGTACCAACCGGCTAGCTAAACTTGGGGGCTACACCTTC	NA	TRBV19	TRBJ1-2	NA
CASILQGVNTEAFF	TGTGCCAGCATCCTACAGGGTGTGAACACTGAAGCTTTCTTT	NA	TRBV2	TRBJ1-1	many
CAISGSSGDSSSYEQYF	TGTGCCATCAGTGGGAGTAGCGGGGATAGTAGCTCCTACGAGCAGTACTTC	TRBD2	TRBV10-3	TRBJ2-7	many
CASREEGLAGSTDTQYF	TGTGCCAGCAGGGAAGAGGGACTAGCGGGGTCCACAGATACGCAGTATTTT	TRBD2	TRBV7-6	TRBJ2-3	NA
CASSESRAVYEQYF	TGCGCCAGCAGTGAGTCCAGGGCCGTCTACGAGCAGTACTTC	NA	TRBV10-1	TRBJ2-7	many
CATREEMNTEAFF	TGTGCCACCAGAGAGGAAATGAACACTGAAGCTTTCTTT	NA	TRBV24-1	TRBJ1-1	many
CASSQDRQRDAYEQYF	TGCGCCAGCAGCCAAGATCGCCAGCGGGATGCCTACGAGCAGTACTTC	TRBD2	TRBV4-3	TRBJ2-7	NA
CSARGLVRGTNYGYTF	TGCAGTGCTAGAGGTTTGGTGCGGGGCACTAACTATGGCTACACCTTC	NA	TRBV20-1	TRBJ1-2	NA
CAISTGSSTDTQYF	TGTGCCATCAGTACCGGTTCTAGCACAGATACGCAGTATTTT	NA	TRBV10-3	TRBJ2-3	few
CATAGGSSGQLYGYTF	TGTGCCACCGCTGGAGGCAGTTCGGGACAGCTCTATGGCTACACCTTC	TRBD1	TRBV6-2/TRBV6-3	TRBJ1-2	NA
CSAPSGIFYEQYF	TGCAGTGCTCCTAGCGGGATCTTCTACGAGCAGTACTTC	TRBD2	TRBV20-1	TRBJ2-7	many
CASSQDLSLGRTNYGYTF	TGCGCCAGCAGCCAAGATCTCTCCCTCGGACGGACGAACTATGGCTACACCTTC	NA	TRBV4-3	TRBJ1-2	NA
CASSLQGIDSPLHF	TGTGCCAGCAGCCTACAGGGAATCGACTCACCCCTCCACTTT	NA	TRBV9	TRBJ1-6	many
CSASRGSHEQYF	TGCAGTGCTAGTAGAGGGAGCCACGAGCAGTACTTC	NA	TRBV20-1	TRBJ2-7	many
CASRIELGTEAFF	TGTGCCAGCAGAATAGAACTCGGAACTGAAGCTTTCTTT	NA	TRBV6-9	TRBJ1-1	NA
CASSSPTSNQPQHF	TGTGCCAGCAGTTCTCCCACTAGCAATCAGCCCCAGCATTTT	NA	TRBV6-5	TRBJ1-5	NA
CAISDAAKKTETQYF	TGTGCCATCAGTGACGCAGCCAAAAAAACCGAGACCCAGTACTTC	NA	TRBV10-3	TRBJ2-5	many